The T cell receptor beta chain described here comes from a study of shared T cell receptors in the human thymus. V lost 1 base, J lost 0 bases, and 9 bases lay in between. This CDR3 is 15 amino acids long. The germline V gene encodes CDR1 LNHNV and CDR2 YYDKDF (reference sequence). The protocol was immunoSEQ multiplex PCR, while the TCRdb copy is restricted to in-frame clones and leaves out a portion. The sample has 500,000 to 550,000 clones; 70% to 80% are singletons. These records were also assigned to another study, of human thymus T cells. From that report: Corrective cardiac operations yielded the resected thymus tissue. Thymic and blood repertoires appeared to display a bias in their usage of V and J genes. Related research described thymic repertoires that were highly overlapping among unrelated individuals.

The material sequenced was thymocytes. This chain connects TRBV15 to TRBJ1-2; possibly TRBD1 for D (5 bases). This receptor was taken from a boy under two years old with a congenital heart defect. The CDR3 region is CATSRVGRANYGYTF. The CDR3 bases are TGTGCCACCAGCAGAGTTGGCAGGGCTAACTATGGCTACACCTTC.